The 13 T cell receptor beta chains listed next were all sequenced from one sample in a study of T cell responses to AZD1222 COVID-19 vaccine listed by TCRdb under 2021. Explained via the paper, the time point label denotes: about 28 days (+/-7) after the second vaccine dose. The library was produced with the immunoSEQ multiplex PCR assay. Entries here come from immuneACCESS through TCRdb and include only in-frame sequences with V and J called. Some clones fail to appear in such tables; in the studies checked, an unresolved V gene covers under half of the shortfall, and the cause of the remainder is unknown. The sample has fewer than 150,000 clones on record, 90% to 95% of them singletons. Clones ranked in the top ten supply 6.5% to 8% of the sample. The input for sequencing was peripheral blood, taken 28 days after the second AZD1222 dose. The receptor source for this set is an adult who received the AZD1222 COVID-19 vaccine.

This clone has only a few counts. This chain joins TRBV18 and TRBJ2-7, with a tentative D call TRBD1 (6 bases). CDR3 length equals 14 residues. Germline V gives CDR1 KGHSH, CDR2 LQKENI. The V end was cut by 0 bases, the J end by 4 bases, with 10 bases between. CDR3 DNA: TGTGCCAGCTCACCACCTTCAGGGGCATACGAGCAGTACTTC. As protein: CASSPPSGAYEQYF.

The chain combines TRBV12-3 or TRBV12-4 with TRBJ1-2; D uncertain. CDR3 length: 13 amino acids. Trimming took off 6 bases at V and 10 bases at J, with 18 bases between the two ends. The CDR3 loop is CASSDGVIGDYTF. In DNA form, the CDR3 reads TGTGCCAGCAGCGATGGGGTAATAGGAGACTACACCTTC.

The rearrangement links TRBV7-3 to TRBJ2-3; a weak D match, TRBD2 (5 bases). Germline V gene data show CDR1 as SGHTA and CDR2 as FQGTGA. CDR3 length: 15 residues. The V end lost 0 bases, the J end lost 0 bases, and 7 bases lay between the germline ends. The CDR3 here is CASSLTSGSTDTQYF. Here the CDR3 DNA reads TGTGCCAGCAGCTTAACGTCGGGGAGCACAGATACGCAGTATTTT.

This chain uses TRBV6-1 with TRBJ2-7; 9 bases fit TRBD1. This CDR3 has 14 amino acids. Germline V CDR1 and CDR2: MNHNS, SASEGT. V dropped 5 bases and J dropped 7; count of bases not matched to a gene: 9. CDR3 in amino acids: CASSPTGGAGEQYF. The DNA of the CDR3 is TGTGCCAGCAGTCCTACAGGGGGCGCGGGGGAGCAGTACTTC.

The chain recombines TRBV13 with TRBJ2-1, with D tentatively TRBD2 (5 bases). CDR3 size: 12 residues. V was cut by 6 bases and J by 7 bases, with 10 bases left in between. The germline V gene encodes CDR1 PRHDT and CDR2 FYEKMQ (reference sequence). The DNA for the CDR3 is TGTGCCAGCAGTAGCCGGGGAAATGAGCAGTTCTTC. Translated: CASSSRGNEQFF.

V usage is TRBV6-5 and J usage is TRBJ2-4; possible D gene TRBD2, 6 bases. Trimming removed 7 bases at V and 4 bases at J, with 17 bases between. The germline gives CDR1 MNHEY, CDR2 SVGAGI. The CDR3 sequence is 15 residues long. CDR3 DNA sequence: TGTGCCAGCACCTTCCCGTCTGGGAGGAAAAACATTCAGTACTTC. Its protein is CASTFPSGRKNIQYF.

The rearrangement links TRBV6-5 to TRBJ1-1; D is unresolved. CDR1 MNHEY and CDR2 SVGAGI come from the germline V gene. Trimming removed 8 bases at V and 4 bases at J, with 14 bases between. The CDR3 is 13 residues long. The CDR3 reads CASGLVLGTEAFF. As DNA, the CDR3 is TGTGCCAGCGGGTTGGTGCTCGGCACTGAAGCTTTCTTT.

This chain joins TRBV13 and TRBJ1-1; 9 bases align to TRBD1. Germline V lookup: CDR1 PRHDT, CDR2 FYEKMQ (reference sequence). The ends lost 0 bases at V and 5 bases at J; junction bases unmatched: 7. The CDR3 runs to 16 residues. The CDR3 loop reads CASSLGLGTGWTEAFF. Written as DNA, the CDR3 is TGTGCCAGCAGCTTAGGCCTAGGGACAGGGTGGACTGAAGCTTTCTTT.

The chain joins TRBV11-3 to TRBJ2-1; 11 nucleotides line up with TRBD1. J lost 5 bases, V lost 1 base, and 4 bases had no gene match. CDR1 is SGHNT, CDR2 YENEEA, per germline. The CDR3 contains 16 residues. This CDR3 reads CASSLGTGGPNNEQFF. CDR3 in DNA: TGTGCCAGCAGCTTAGGGACAGGGGGCCCCAACAATGAGCAGTTCTTC.

The chain employs TRBV6-2 or TRBV6-3 and TRBJ1-2; D is unclear. Germline CDR1 is MNHEY and CDR2 is SVGEGT. This CDR3 is 12 amino acids long. V lost 2 bases and J lost 8, with 9 bases in between. Here the CDR3 reads CASSYVLGGYTF. In DNA, the CDR3 is TGTGCCAGCAGTTACGTGTTGGGCGGCTACACCTTC.

The chain combines TRBV5-1 with TRBJ1-4; unclear D gene. Per the germline V gene, CDR1 is SGHRS and CDR2 is YFSETQ. The CDR3 totals 13 residues. Deletions cut 2 bases from V and 5 bases from J, with 7 bases between. CDR3 residues: CASSFSENEKLFF. The CDR3 nucleotides read TGCGCCAGCAGCTTTAGTGAGAATGAAAAACTGTTTTTT.

The chain uses TRBV7-8 and TRBJ2-2, with TRBD1 matching over 7 bases. Germline V gene data show CDR1 as SGHVS and CDR2 as FQNEAQ. The CDR3 has 16 residues. Trimming removed 4 bases from V and 4 bases from J; junction bases left unmatched: 9. The CDR3 coding sequence is TGTGCCAGCAGCTCCCGAGGGGGCTTGGGCACCGGGGAGCTGTTTTTT. It yields the protein CASSSRGGLGTGELFF.

This sequence joins TRBV7-3 and TRBJ1-1, with 7 bases fitting TRBD1. Germline trimming cut 9 bases from V and 1 base from J; bases unmatched to any gene: 8. Germline V gives CDR1 SGHTA, CDR2 FQGTGA. This CDR3 is built from 14 residues. Here the CDR3 DNA reads TGTGCCAGGGGTTCAAGGGGGCGGAACACTGAAGCTTTCTTT. Translating gives CARGSRGRNTEAFF.